One T cell receptor (beta chain) is described in this entry. Antigen: not known. This CDR3 has 14 amino acids. The ends were cut back, 3 bases at V and 3 bases at J, with 12 bases in the middle. The germline V gene has CDR1 KGHSH and CDR2 LQKENI. Each of the sorted populations had a purity greater than 95%. Sequenced material consisted of expressed TCRB transcripts (all of the isolated RNA was reverse transcribed). Repertoires were generated with immunoSEQ multiplex PCR, while TCRdb's copy carries only in-frame clones and drops some. The sample consists of about 900,000 clones, about a sixth of them appearing once. The sample comes from a study of beta chain features in type 1 diabetes. General study findings and limits: When Type 1 diabetes patients were examined, their TCRB CDR3s proved moderately but significantly shorter in all four CD4+ subsets. Naive, central memory and regulatory TCRB repertoires appeared more similar among patients than healthy donors.

Sequences were obtained from naive CD4+ T cells from blood. The sequence derives from a woman in her late teens or twenties in good health. The gene calls are TRBV18 and TRBJ2-7; D is unresolved. The CDR3, as DNA: TGTGCCAGCTCACCGGTCTCAACTTACTACGAGCAGTACTTC. Its translation is CASSPVSTYYEQYF.